Given below is one T cell receptor beta chain in context. The antigen remains undetermined. 5' RACE that incorporated UMI labels was used to prepare the TRB cDNA libraries. After re-calling the 5' RACE reads, TCRdb lists one entry per CDR3 protein, DNA absent. Listed are just under 45,000 distinct CDR3 sequences; roughly 15% falls within the top ten. Germline V gene sequence: CDR1 LNHDA, CDR2 SQIVND (reference sequence). This CDR3 has 14 residues. The data stem from a study of CXCR3-negative and CXCR3-positive naive CD8 T cells. Regarding the study as a whole: Diversity proved comparably high across both naive subsets and much lower in memory CD8+ cells. CD5 surface expression was similar among naive subsets, and TCR strength was estimated by inference from TRB CDR3 properties.

The receptor comes from a human donor in good health. Some clones in this sample may be carry-over from other donors' samples. The rearrangement joins TRBV19 to TRBJ2-5; TCRdb's D gene call, TRBD1, goes unchecked for lack of DNA. The sample taken for sequencing was memory CD8+ T cells from blood. The CDR3 spells CASSIGTLQETQYF. Looking up the rest from reference TRBV19 and TRBJ2-5 gives the full variable domain: DGGITQSPKYLFRKEGQNVTLSCEQNLNHDAMYWYRQDPGQGLRLIYYSQIVNDFQKGDIAEGYSVSREKKESFPLTVTSAQKNPTAFYLCASSIGTLQETQYFGPGTRLLVL.